What follows are 8 T cell receptor beta chains derived from one specimen sequenced in a study of cytomegalovirus exposure and HLA in healthy donors. The PCR made use of 60 Vbeta and 13 Jbeta primers. Here immunoSEQ multiplex PCR was the method, and the copy in TCRdb shows in-frame clones only, minus some. The table lists over 85,000 clones, around 85% of them singletons, with around 2% in the top ten. Specimen: PBMCs. Receptors were obtained from a man aged 35-49 years in good health and CMV-seronegative.

This chain joins TRBV2 and TRBJ2-5, with 12 bases that match TRBD1. Germline loops: CDR1 SNHLY, CDR2 FYNNEI. Trimming took 3 bases from V and 7 from J; bases not matched to a gene: 6. The CDR3 extends over 15 amino acids. CDR3 DNA: TGTGCCAGCAGTGATGGGACAGGGGGCTCGGGGACCCAGTACTTC. It codes for CASSDGTGGSGTQYF.

V gene TRBV5-1 combines with J gene TRBJ2-5; D perhaps matches TRBD2 (7 bases). The germline gives CDR1 SGHRS, CDR2 YFSETQ. V lost 0 bases, J lost 4 bases, and 13 bases lay in between. CDR3 size: 15 residues. The CDR3: CASSLGGGSGETQYF. The CDR3 DNA sequence: TGCGCCAGCAGCTTGGGGGGGGGCTCGGGAGAGACCCAGTACTTC. The full variable domain, its missing parts supplied by reference TRBV5-1 and TRBJ2-5, is KAGVTQTPRYLIKTRGQQVTLSCSPISGHRSVSWYQQTPGQGLQFLFEYFSETQRNKGNFPGRFSGRQFSNSRSEMNVSTLELGDSALYLCASSLGGGSGETQYFGPGTRLLVL.

This chain joins TRBV2 and TRBJ1-1; D uncertain. Deletions cut 3 bases from V and 2 bases from J, with 7 bases between. Germline CDR1 and CDR2: SNHLY and FYNNEI. The CDR3 sequence is 13 residues long. The chain's CDR3 is CASSDAENTEAFF. CDR3 nucleotide sequence: TGTGCCAGCAGTGACGCGGAAAACACTGAAGCTTTCTTT.

V and J are TRBV15 and TRBJ1-1; no reliable D call. The V end was cut by 4 bases, the J end by 14 bases, with 20 bases between. Germline CDR1 reads LNHNV; CDR2 reads YYDKDF (reference sequence). This CDR3 is 13 amino acids long. The CDR3 coding sequence is TGTGCCACCAGCATATCGCGGACTCAAAGAGTATTCTTT. Encoded protein: CATSISRTQRVFF.

There are a few counts of this clone. This sequence joins TRBV5-6 and TRBJ1-1, with D maybe TRBD1 (6 bases). V lost 1 base to trimming and J lost 1 base, with 14 bases between them. Per the germline V gene, CDR1 is SGHDT and CDR2 is YYEEEE. This CDR3 region has 16 residues. CDR3 nucleotide sequence: TGTGCCAGCAGCTTGCGGGGGGCAAGGAGGAACACTGAAGCTTTCTTT. Its protein is CASSLRGARRNTEAFF.

Concerning this clone itself: The junction and the germline gene differ at one end; a read error may be behind it. The rearrangement links TRBV27 to TRBJ1-2; no reliable D call. This CDR3 spans 16 amino acids. Germline CDR1 is MNHEY and CDR2 is SMNVEV (reference sequence). This chain's CDR3 is CASSLIMDSTNYDYTF. Written as DNA, the CDR3 is TGTGCCAGCAGCCTTATAATGGATTCAACTAACTATGACTACACCTTC.

V and J are TRBV11-2 and TRBJ2-5; D not resolved. Trimming shortened V by 2 bases and J by 2 bases, and 9 bases separated the two germline ends. CDR3 length: 14 residues. Germline assignment: CDR1 SGHAT and CDR2 FQNNGV. CDR3: CASSLYRPQETQYF. CDR3 DNA sequence: TGTGCCAGCAGCTTATACAGACCTCAAGAGACCCAGTACTTC.

The chain employs TRBV5-5 and TRBJ1-5; a possible D gene is TRBD1 (6 bases). Germline CDR1 reads SGHKS; CDR2 reads YYEKEE (reference sequence). This CDR3 is built from 15 residues. V was cut by 0 bases and J by 3 bases, with 10 bases left in between. The CDR3 DNA reads TGTGCCAGCAGCTTGGGCAGGGGAGTCAATCAGCCCCAGCATTTT. Protein: CASSLGRGVNQPQHF.